The sequence of this TCR beta chain was determined in a study of OX40 agonist ivuxolimab in advanced cancers. Looking at the study overall: Ivuxolimab, an antibody that agonizes OX40 (CD134), was administered to the patients. Antecedent anti-PD-1, anti-PD-L1 or anti-CTLA-4 therapy was permissible, with 40% having received some. Whole-study results and caveats: Both CD4+ and CD8+ T cell populations in blood had undergone clonal expansion by week 6 at 0.1 to 3.0 mg/kg.

Method: immunoSEQ multiplex PCR; TCRdb's copy keeps in-frame clones and lacks some. The sample contains about 91,000 clones, 86% of which appear only once. Patients were ineligible given autoimmune disease history or systemic immunosuppression. Comment on this clone: Its cognate antigen is unknown.

Trimming pared 2 bases from V and 5 bases from J, leaving 10 bases between. CDR1 and CDR2 (germline): MNHNS, SASEGT. The CDR3 contains 14 residues. The sequencing here drew on CD4+ or CD8+ T cells sorted from blood, taken in a trial of the OX40 agonist ivuxolimab. The receptor was derived from an adult with an advanced solid tumor such as melanoma, head and neck, liver or kidney cancer. V is TRBV6-1 and J is TRBJ1-5, with D possibly TRBD1 on 6 matching bases. The CDR3 is CASSETGSHQPQHF. CDR3 bases: TGTGCCAGCAGTGAAACAGGGTCCCATCAGCCCCAGCATTTT.